This record looks at one TCR beta chain sequence and its context. The sample belongs to a study of blood T cell repertoires in COVID-19. Looking at the study overall: The United States, Italy and Spain provided the acute and convalescent COVID-19 samples. Sources were T cells, B-cell-depleted T cells, or PBMCs; the material itself was cDNA or gDNA.

Per the original methods: Amplification with reference gene primers provided the estimates of nucleated cell counts. Libraries were prepared by immunoSEQ multiplex PCR; TCRdb keeps only in-frame clonotypes and omits some of them. For V, J and clone size, that table is used; D and trimming come from the DNA. The data show about 270,000 clones, about nine tenths seen once. Researchers sorted participants into cohorts using their self-reported clinical history. The V gene end was trimmed by 7 bases and the J gene end by 5 bases; junction bases not matched to a gene: 2. The CDR3 has 12 amino acids. Germline V lookup: CDR1 SEHNR, CDR2 FQNEAQ (reference sequence).

The sample was PBMCs or T cells enriched from blood (not recorded which). This TCR was sampled from a woman aged 55-69 years who had recovered from COVID-19. The chain carries TRBV7-9 and TRBJ2-5, with TRBD1 matching 9 bases. The CDR3 protein is CASNGQGETQYF. Here the CDR3 DNA reads TGTGCCAGCAACGGACAGGGGGAGACCCAGTACTTC. Together with reference TRBV7-9 and TRBJ2-5, the CDR3 gives the full variable domain: DTGVSQNPRHKITKRGQNVTFRCDPISEHNRLYWYRQTLGQGPEFLTYFQNEAQLEKSRLLSDRFSAERPKGSFSTLEIQRTEQGDSAMYLCASNGQGETQYFGPGTRLLVL.